The 10 T cell receptor beta chains in this list originate from one sample, sequenced in a study of regulatory and conventional T cells in RAG deficiency. The assay was immunoSEQ multiplex PCR, and TCRdb's table has in-frame clones only and misses some. The sample records 25,000 to 35,000 clones, more than 80% being singletons. These same records also appear under a second study, on regulatory T cells. That study adds: The PCR used 52 TRBV and 13 TRBJ primers.

The sequenced sample was CD8+ T cells sorted from blood. The receptors originated from a human donor in good health.

The chain carries TRBV5-6 and TRBJ2-2, with D possibly being TRBD1 or TRBD2 (5 bases each). The CDR3 extends over 18 amino acids. V lost 1 base to trimming and J lost 2 bases, with 18 bases between them. Germline V CDR1 and CDR2: SGHDT, YYEEEE. CDR3 nucleotides: TGTGCCAGCAGCTTGCCCAACCCCGGGACCGATAACACCGGGGAGCTGTTTTTT. As protein: CASSLPNPGTDNTGELFF.

The chain links TRBV23-1 to TRBJ1-5; no definite D call. TRBV23-1 is assigned to the ORF class and has an uncertain function. The CDR3 covers 10 residues. The CDR3 reads CAHWEEPQHF. Here the CDR3 DNA reads TGCGCGCACTGGGAAGAGCCCCAGCATTTT.

This clone showed up just once. The rearrangement uses TRBV28 and TRBJ2-5; a weak D match, TRBD2 (7 bases). Trimming removed 2 bases at V and 2 bases at J, with 15 bases between. Germline CDR1 reads MDHEN; CDR2 reads SYDVKM. The CDR3 covers 16 residues. The CDR3 coding sequence is TGTGCCAGCAGTTTACCCCCGGGGGGCCCTCAAGAGACCCAGTACTTC. Residues: CASSLPPGGPQETQYF.

This chain connects TRBV27 to TRBJ1-5; 9 nucleotides match TRBD1. There are 14 residues in the CDR3. The germline CDR1 and CDR2 sequences are MNHEY and SMNVEV (reference sequence). Germline trimming cut 1 base from V and 11 bases from J; bases unmatched to any gene: 6. The CDR3 nucleotides are TGTGCCAGCAGTTTATTCGGACAGGGGCGAGCCCAGCATTTT. It codes for CASSLFGQGRAQHF.

The chain combines TRBV10-2 with TRBJ2-7, with 11 bases identical to TRBD1. Per the germline V gene, CDR1 is WSHSY and CDR2 is SAAADI. V was clipped by 6 bases and J by 4 bases; unmatched bases: 2. CDR3 length: 13 amino acids. The CDR3 here is CASRGQGGYEQYF. For the CDR3, the DNA is TGCGCCAGCAGGGGACAGGGGGGATACGAGCAGTACTTC.

The V and J genes are TRBV30 and TRBJ2-7, with D possibly TRBD1 on 5 matching bases. CDR1 and CDR2 from the germline V gene are GTSNPN and SVGIG (reference sequence). This CDR3 region has 13 residues. Trimming took 1 base from V and 2 from J, leaving 9 bases between them. The CDR3 DNA reads TGTGCCTGGAGTGAGGGGCTCGCCTACGAGCAGTACTTC. It translates to CAWSEGLAYEQYF.

This clone has a single count. V and J are TRBV29-1 and TRBJ2-2; maybe TRBD2 (7 bases). Trimming removed 4 bases from V and 6 bases from J, with 21 bases in between. CDR1 and CDR2 from the germline V gene are SQVTM and ANQGSEA. The CDR3 contains 16 residues. CDR3 nucleotides: TGCAGCGTTGCAGGTCGGGGGGCGAAGGGGTCCGGGGAGCTGTTTTTT. It encodes CSVAGRGAKGSGELFF.

The chain joins TRBV7-9 to TRBJ1-1; D is unresolved. Germline lookup yields CDR1 SEHNR and CDR2 FQNEAQ (reference sequence). V dropped 1 base and J dropped 1 base, with 4 bases sitting between them. This CDR3 is 13 amino acids long. CDR3 coding DNA: TGTGCCAGCAGCTTAGGACAGAACACTGAAGCTTTCTTT. Amino acids: CASSLGQNTEAFF.

The J gene is TRBJ2-3, the V gene TRBV28, with 10 nucleotides matching TRBD2. The CDR3 runs 17 residues. Trimming cost V 11 bases and J 0 bases; bases outside gene matches: 14. CDR1 is MDHEN, CDR2 SYDVKM, per germline. The DNA of the CDR3 is TGTGCCTTAAATCCTAGCGGGGGACCCACTAGCACAGATACGCAGTATTTT. Its protein is CALNPSGGPTSTDTQYF.

The chain recombines TRBV6-5 with TRBJ2-3; no definite D call. This CDR3 is built from 12 residues. Trimming took off 1 base at V and 4 bases at J, with 3 bases between the two ends. In germline, CDR1 is MNHEY, CDR2 SVGAGI. CDR3 in amino acids: CASSYFSDTQYF. DNA for the CDR3: TGTGCCAGCAGTTACTTCTCAGATACGCAGTATTTT.